Below are 25 T cell receptor beta chains sequenced from a single sample in a study of radiotherapy plus CTLA-4 blockade in lung cancer. This table comes from immunoSEQ multiplex PCR, and its TCRdb copy is limited to in-frame clones, with some not included. The table has about 97,000 clones, approximately 72% seen once. The material sequenced was peripheral blood, taken from a patient treated with radiotherapy plus ipilimumab. Every receptor here comes from a human donor with non-small cell lung cancer who had a partial response to radiotherapy plus ipilimumab. Some clones in this sample may be carry-over from other donors' samples.

The J gene is TRBJ2-3, the V gene TRBV7-9, with D perhaps TRBD1 (5 bases). V was shortened by 4 bases and J by 6 bases, with 20 bases between the two germline ends. The CDR3 totals 16 residues. CDR1 and CDR2 (germline): SEHNR, FQNEAQ (reference sequence). CDR3 sequence: CASSSPQKRGIDTQYF. For the CDR3, the DNA is TGTGCCAGCAGCTCTCCGCAAAAAAGGGGTATCGATACGCAGTATTTT.

The chain is built from TRBV5-4 and TRBJ2-2; D is unresolved. CDR1 is SGHNT and CDR2 is YYREEE in the germline V gene (reference sequence). V lost 1 base and J lost 6, with 10 bases in between. The CDR3 spans 14 residues. CDR3 sequence reads: CASSLSFVAGELFF. CDR3 sequence (DNA): TGTGCCAGCAGCTTGTCGTTCGTTGCCGGGGAGCTGTTTTTT.

This chain connects TRBV21-1 to TRBJ1-1. TRBV21-1 is an annotated pseudogene. The CDR3 extends over 19 amino acids. As DNA, the CDR3 is TGTGCCAGCAGCATCCGAGAGAGGGCCCTAGAAGTTATGAACACTGAAGCTTTCTTT. The encoded protein is CASSIRERALEVMNTEAFF.

The chain has TRBV28 and TRBJ2-3, with TRBD1 as a possible D gene (6 bases). The CDR3 runs 14 residues. V was cut by 5 bases and J by 1 base, with 10 bases left in between. Germline V lookup: CDR1 MDHEN, CDR2 SYDVKM. The CDR3 sequence: CASSRTARTDTQYF. CDR3 DNA sequence: TGTGCCAGCAGTCGGACAGCTCGCACAGATACGCAGTATTTT.

This rearrangement joins TRBV27 to TRBJ1-5; 8 positions agree with TRBD1. Germline CDR1 and CDR2: MNHEY and SMNVEV (reference sequence). The CDR3 totals 15 residues. Losses at the gene ends were 6 bases for V and 7 bases for J; bases not matched to a gene: 11. CDR3 DNA: TGTGCCAGCAGGGGGAACAGGGGGACGGGGCAGCCCCAGCATTTT. Translation gives CASRGNRGTGQPQHF.

The CDR3 DNA reads as TGTGCCAGCAGCGCCCACAGGGGGCGTGAGGAGACCCAGTACTTC. Translating it yields CASSAHRGREETQYF. The V call is TRBV7-2, the J call TRBJ2-5; 9 bases fit TRBD1. CDR1 SGHTA and CDR2 FQGNSA come from the germline V gene. The CDR3 is made up of 15 amino acids. The V segment lost 5 bases and the J segment 5 bases; nucleotides outside the gene matches: 9.

V gene TRBV19 combines with J gene TRBJ1-3; possible D gene TRBD1, 5 bases. The CDR3 consists of 14 residues. Germline CDR1 is LNHDA and CDR2 is SQIVND (reference sequence). Trimming pared 10 bases from V and 2 bases from J, leaving 15 bases between. DNA for the CDR3: TGTGCCACCACACTCAGGGTTCCTGGAAACACCATATATTTT. This translates into CATTLRVPGNTIYF.

The chain employs TRBV29-1 and TRBJ2-3; tentative D call: TRBD1 (6 bases). The V and J ends lost 7 bases and 1 base respectively, with 18 bases between them. Germline V gives CDR1 SQVTM, CDR2 ANQGSEA. The CDR3 extends over 15 amino acids. This CDR3 is CSGLGTLGGTDTQYF. DNA of the CDR3: TGCAGCGGATTAGGGACATTGGGTGGCACAGATACGCAGTATTTT.

This chain links TRBV7-3 with TRBJ1-1, with a tentative D call TRBD1 (5 bases). Trimming stripped 5 bases from V and 3 bases from J, with 13 bases between. CDR1 SGHTA and CDR2 FQGTGA come from the germline V gene. The CDR3 contains 14 residues. The CDR3 sequence is CASSLRVRDTEAFF. The CDR3 DNA reads as TGTGCCAGCAGCCTCAGGGTCCGAGACACTGAAGCTTTCTTT.

V gene TRBV2 combines with J gene TRBJ2-3; 13 positions agree with TRBD2. CDR1 is SNHLY, CDR2 FYNNEI, per germline. The CDR3 has 16 amino acids. The trim removed 7 bases at V and 0 bases at J, leaving 4 bases unmatched. This chain's CDR3 is CASNRLAGGSTDTQYF. The CDR3 coding sequence is TGTGCCAGCAATAGACTAGCGGGAGGTAGCACAGATACGCAGTATTTT.

This clone was seen only a few times. The gene calls are TRBV4-1 and TRBJ2-7, with D possibly matching TRBD1 (6 bases). This CDR3 has 13 amino acids. V shed 1 base and J shed 8 bases, with 12 bases lying between them. Looked up from germline, CDR1 is MGHRA and CDR2 is YSYEKL. CDR3 amino acids: CASSQVGAGKQYF. DNA for the CDR3: TGCGCCAGCAGCCAAGTGGGGGCTGGCAAGCAGTACTTC.

This clone appeared a single time. Other DNA sequences in this sample translate to the same CDR3. V usage is TRBV15 and J usage is TRBJ2-2; 7 bases agree with TRBD2. The V and J ends lost 0 bases and 4 bases, in that order; junction bases with no gene match: 2. This CDR3 region has 15 residues. The germline gives CDR1 LNHNV, CDR2 YYDKDF (reference sequence). The CDR3 coding sequence is TGTGCCACCAGCAGAGATAGCGGGTTCACCGGGGAGCTGTTTTTT. This codes for CATSRDSGFTGELFF.

This chain connects TRBV7-4 to TRBJ2-7; 13 nucleotides align to TRBD2. There are 22 residues in the CDR3. Germline CDR1 is SGHVT and CDR2 is SQSDAQ. The V segment lost 0 bases and the J segment 4 bases; nucleotides outside the gene matches: 21. CDR3 protein: CASSLAPECLQETSGGLYEQYF. CDR3 in DNA: TGTGCCAGCAGCTTAGCGCCTGAGTGTTTACAAGAGACTAGCGGGGGGCTTTACGAGCAGTACTTC.

The sample holds a few counts of this clone. This sequence joins TRBV6-6 and TRBJ2-3, with TRBD1 matching 12 bases. J lost 6 bases, V lost 6 bases, and 10 bases had no gene match. The CDR3 consists of 16 residues. Germline lookup yields CDR1 MNHNY and CDR2 SVGAGI (reference sequence). In DNA, the CDR3 is TGTGCCAGCAGCGCGCCCGGGACAGGGGGCTCGGATACGCAGTATTTT. Its protein is CASSAPGTGGSDTQYF.

The rearrangement links TRBV25-1 to TRBJ1-2, with a weak D call TRBD1 (6 bases). This CDR3 region has 14 residues. Trimming cost V 5 bases and J 1 base, with 11 bases left between them. The germline CDR1 and CDR2 sequences are MGHDK and SYGVNS. Written as DNA, the CDR3 is TGTGCCAGCAGTAGACCAGGGGATAACTATGGCTACACCTTC. This gives the protein CASSRPGDNYGYTF.

This chain links TRBV10-2 with TRBJ2-7, with D maybe TRBD1 (6 bases). V was pared by 8 bases and J by 3 bases, with 20 bases between. The CDR3 totals 15 residues. Germline V gene data show CDR1 as WSHSY and CDR2 as SAAADI. The chain's CDR3 is CASPVAWTALYEQYF. In DNA, the CDR3 is TGCGCCAGCCCAGTGGCCTGGACAGCACTCTACGAGCAGTACTTC.

Points on this clone: Other DNA sequences in this sample translate to the same CDR3. The chain joins TRBV11-3 to TRBJ2-5; the match to TRBD1 covers 8 bases. Germline V gene lookup returns CDR1 SGHNT and CDR2 YENEEA. The CDR3 contains 13 residues. J gave up 2 bases and V 8 bases, and 4 bases lay outside the gene matches. In DNA form, the CDR3 reads TGTGCCAGCCGGCGGACAGGGCAAGAGACCCAGTACTTC. Protein product: CASRRTGQETQYF.

The sample holds a few counts of this clone. The V and J genes are TRBV6-1 and TRBJ2-2, with 10 bases aligning to TRBD2. V lost 5 bases, J lost 6 bases, and 6 bases stayed unmatched. There are 15 residues in the CDR3. Germline CDR1 MNHNS, CDR2 SASEGT. The CDR3: CASSTAGGLSGELFF. The DNA for the CDR3 is TGTGCCAGCAGTACAGCGGGGGGGCTATCCGGGGAGCTGTTTTTT.

This chain connects TRBV19 to TRBJ1-5; 8 positions agree with TRBD1. Germline V gene data show CDR1 as LNHDA and CDR2 as SQIVND (reference sequence). This CDR3 region has 15 residues. Unmatched junction bases numbered 8, after V lost 5 bases and J lost 5 bases. The CDR3 DNA is TGTGCCAGTAGTGGGGGGACAGGCAATTATCAGCCCCAGCATTTT. It translates to CASSGGTGNYQPQHF.

The sample holds a few counts of this clone. The chain has TRBV6-5 and TRBJ1-1; possible D gene TRBD1, 6 bases. This CDR3 contains 15 residues. Germline loops: CDR1 MNHEY, CDR2 SVGAGI. V lost 10 bases to trimming and J lost 1 base, with 19 bases between them. The chain's CDR3 is CATYPAGGTNTEAFF. For the CDR3, the DNA is TGTGCCACTTACCCGGCGGGGGGCACGAACACTGAAGCTTTCTTT.

The rearrangement uses TRBV30 and TRBJ2-3, with D possibly matching TRBD2 (5 bases). Germline values: CDR1 GTSNPN, CDR2 SVGIG (reference sequence). This CDR3 contains 12 residues. Trimming took off 3 bases at V and 5 bases at J, with 9 bases between the two ends. In DNA form, the CDR3 reads TGTGCCTGGAGCCCCGGGAAAGATACGCAGTATTTT. It codes for CAWSPGKDTQYF.

The chain employs TRBV5-6 and TRBJ2-2, with 9 nucleotides matching TRBD1. Trimming at V came to 4 bases and at J to 7 bases, leaving 8 bases not matched to a gene. From germline, CDR1 is SGHDT and CDR2 YYEEEE. The CDR3 loop spans 15 amino acids. CDR3 in amino acids: CASSRDRAYNGELFF. CDR3 nucleotide sequence: TGTGCCAGCAGCCGGGACAGGGCTTATAACGGGGAGCTGTTTTTT.

The chain uses TRBV18 and TRBJ2-1; 13 nucleotides agree with TRBD2. V trimming: 2 bases; J trimming: 10 bases; junction bases outside the gene matches: 8. This CDR3 spans 16 amino acids. Germline CDR1 KGHSH, CDR2 LQKENI. The chain's CDR3 is CASSPSAQGLAGEQFF. The CDR3, as DNA: TGTGCCAGCTCACCATCGGCTCAGGGACTAGCGGGAGAGCAGTTCTTC.

About this clone: The identical CDR3 is also encoded by other nucleotide sequences in the sample. The chain recombines TRBV27 with TRBJ1-2, with D possibly matching TRBD1 (6 bases). This CDR3 spans 14 amino acids. V lost 2 bases and J 5 bases, leaving 12 bases between the germline ends. Germline V gene sequence: CDR1 MNHEY, CDR2 SMNVEV (reference sequence). The CDR3 region has the DNA TGTGCCAGCAGTTTAAGGGGGAAGGGGTATGGCTACACCTTC. It codes for CASSLRGKGYGYTF.

This chain joins TRBV28 and TRBJ2-1, with TRBD2 matching 7 bases. The length of the CDR3 is 17 residues. Per the germline V gene, CDR1 is MDHEN and CDR2 is SYDVKM. V shed 4 bases and J 9 bases; nucleotides not matched to a gene: 18. The CDR3 DNA sequence: TGTGCCAGCAGTTCGAGGATGGGGACTACCCAATCCGGTGAGCAGTTCTTC. Translated, it gives CASSSRMGTTQSGEQFF.